This section outlines one TCR beta chain sequence together with its context. This record belongs to a study of blood T cell repertoires in COVID-19. About the research overall: COVID-19 samples from acute and convalescent phases originated in the United States, Italy and Spain. From T cells, B-cell-depleted T cells, or PBMCs came the material, which was cDNA or gDNA.

TCRdb keeps only in-frame clones here, not all; method: immunoSEQ multiplex PCR. This sample has about 100,000 clones, with less than 95% found just once. This CDR3 region has 15 residues. The V and J ends lost 4 bases and 2 bases, in that order; junction bases with no gene match: 4. Germline-derived CDR1 and CDR2 are SEHNR and FQNEAQ (reference sequence). This TCR came from a man aged 50 or older with acute or convalescent COVID-19. Source material: peripheral blood. V and J are TRBV7-9 and TRBJ2-1, with 8 positions matching TRBD1. The CDR3 DNA is TGTGCCAGCAGCTCTCAGGGGGCTACCTACAATGAGCAGTTCTTC. This encodes CASSSQGATYNEQFF.